Listed here are 4 T cell receptor beta chains from one sample, sequenced in a study of T cells in Graves' hyperthyroidism and ophthalmopathy. Amplified TCR beta CDR3 regions came from RNA transcripts. TCR CDR3 underwent first-round RT-PCR with the HTBI primer set. TCRdb reanalysed the multiplex PCR reads using MiXCR and keeps one entry per CDR3 protein. Among some 770,000 distinct CDR3 sequences listed, 16% were seen once. The sequencing input was blood. The receptors were sampled from a man between 18 and 35 years old with Graves' hyperthyroidism.

This clonotype has only a few counts. The chain joins TRBV15 to TRBJ2-7; no reliable D call. V was pared by 1 base and J by 8 bases, with 6 bases between. This CDR3 is built from 11 residues. CDR1 is LNHNV, CDR2 YYDKDF, per germline (reference sequence). CDR3 sequence: CATSRGSQQYF. CDR3 sequence (DNA): TGTGCCACCAGCAGAGGGTCCCAGCAGTACTTC.

This clonotype was recorded a few times. The chain is built from TRBV6-1 and TRBJ2-1, with D tentatively TRBD2 (6 bases). The CDR3 sequence is 13 residues long. The V gene's germline CDR1 is MNHNS and CDR2 SASEGT. V was pared by 4 bases and J by 10 bases, with 14 bases between. The CDR3, as DNA: TGTGCCAGCAGTGGTTCGAGTGGGAGGGAGCAGTTCTTC. This sequence encodes CASSGSSGREQFF.

V usage is TRBV9 and J usage is TRBJ2-2, with a weak D call TRBD1 (5 bases). There are 15 residues in the CDR3. Deletions cut 0 bases from V and 4 bases from J, with 10 bases between. Germline V gives CDR1 SGDLS, CDR2 YYNGEE. CDR3 residues: CASSVGSQGTGELFF. For the CDR3, the DNA is TGTGCCAGCAGCGTAGGCTCCCAGGGCACCGGGGAGCTGTTTTTT.

As for this clonotype: Possible read error: a much larger clone is one base away. J is TRBJ1-1 and V is TRBV2; TRBD1 is a possible D gene (5 bases). The germline V and J ends were trimmed by 1 base and 7 bases, with 10 bases remaining between them. CDR1 and CDR2 (germline): SNHLY, FYNNEI. The length of the CDR3 is 13 residues. The CDR3 DNA is TGTGCCAGCAGTGAAGTTGGTGGGGGTGAAGCTTTCTTT. Translating it yields CASSEVGGGEAFF.